A selection of T cell receptor beta chains follows, all from one sample in a study of neoadjuvant nivolumab and ipilimumab in lung cancer. The assay was immunoSEQ multiplex PCR, and TCRdb's table has in-frame clones only and misses some. The sample includes around 20,000 clones, roughly three quarters of them seen just once. The sequencing here drew on tumor tissue, taken after neoadjuvant nivolumab, alone or with ipilimumab, at or shortly before surgery. These receptors came from an adult with non-small cell lung cancer. The CDR3 runs from the conserved cysteine through the conserved F or W. The D gene is left open where the match is weak. The size field is filled for only some rows; it gives once, few, many or a size class.

cdr3_length clone_size j_call d_call v_call cdr3_nt cdr3_aa
15 - TRBJ1-1 TRBD1 TRBV5-1 TGCGCCAGCAGCTTGCAAGGGGGCAGAAACACTGAAGCTTTCTTT CASSLQGGRNTEAFF
13 - TRBJ1-3 - TRBV28 TGTGCCAGCAGTCCATGGGCTGGAAACACCATATATTTT CASSPWAGNTIYF
16 - TRBJ1-3 - TRBV9 TGTGCCAGCAGCGAGGGCCAAGACCTCTCTGGAAACACCATATATTTT CASSEGQDLSGNTIYF
15 few TRBJ1-1 TRBD1 TRBV30 TGTGCCTGGGGGCCCCCCGGGGGACAGGGGCGTGAAGCTTTCTTT CAWGPPGGQGREAFF
17 - TRBJ2-3 - TRBV4-3 TGCGCCAGCAGCCAAGATTGGGCAGTTTCTAGCACAGATACGCAGTATTTT CASSQDWAVSSTDTQYF
16 few TRBJ2-2 - TRBV4-1 TGCGCCAGCAGCCAAGATGGAGGACTTAACACCGGGGAGCTGTTTTTT CASSQDGGLNTGELFF
15 - TRBJ2-3 TRBD2 TRBV30 TGTGCCTGGAGTGTTGGGACTAGCGAGGCAAATACGCAGTATTTT CAWSVGTSEANTQYF
11 - TRBJ1-1 - TRBV11-2 TGTGCCAGCAGCTCCCTAACTGAAGCTTTCTTT CASSSLTEAFF
14 - TRBJ1-2 - TRBV15 TGTGCCACCAGCAGAGATCGGGGGTCGTCTGGCTACACCTTC CATSRDRGSSGYTF
15 - TRBJ2-5 TRBD2 TRBV5-1 TGCGCCAGCAGCTTGTCCGGGGGGACCCAAGAGACCCAGTACTTC CASSLSGGTQETQYF
14 medium-sized TRBJ1-4 TRBD1 TRBV5-1 TGCGCCAGCAGCCCAGGGGGAACTAATGAAAAACTGTTTTTT CASSPGGTNEKLFF
13 few TRBJ1-6 - TRBV27 TGTGCCAGCAAATCCGATTATAATTCACCCCTCCACTTT CASKSDYNSPLHF
17 - TRBJ1-1 - TRBV10-3 TGTGCCATCAGTGAGTCGGTGTTTTGGGGGCAGGACACTGAAGCTTTCTTT CAISESVFWGQDTEAFF
16 - TRBJ2-1 TRBD2 TRBV11-2 TGTGCCAGCAGCCCGCGGACTAGCGGGATCGCCAATGAGCAGTTCTTC CASSPRTSGIANEQFF
17 - TRBJ2-7 - TRBV28 TGTGCCAGCAGTATACAGAGGGCAGCTCGCCATACCTACGAGCAGTACTTC CASSIQRAARHTYEQYF
12 - TRBJ2-1 - TRBV5-1 TGCGCCAGCAGCCAGAGATCCAATGAGCAGTTCTTC CASSQRSNEQFF
15 - TRBJ2-5 - TRBV4-2 TGTGCCAGCAGCCCAGAGGCGGGGAAGCAAGAGACCCAGTACTTC CASSPEAGKQETQYF
14 - TRBJ1-2 TRBD1 TRBV5-1 TGCGCCAGCAGGCCAGACAGGGAAATCTATGGCTACACCTTC CASRPDREIYGYTF
12 - TRBJ1-1 TRBD1 TRBV7-9 TGTGCCAGCAGCCGTCGGACAGGAGAAGCTTTCTTT CASSRRTGEAFF
10 few TRBJ2-5 - TRBV20-1 TGCAGTGCTAGCAGCGAGACCCAGTACTTC CSASSETQYF
14 - TRBJ1-2 TRBD1 TRBV10-1 TGCGCCAGCAGTGACAGGGGGCGCGGCTATGGCTACACCTTC CASSDRGRGYGYTF
11 - TRBJ1-1 - TRBV2 TGTGCCAGCGGACAGAACACTGAAGCTTTCTTT CASGQNTEAFF
14 medium-sized TRBJ2-7 TRBD1 TRBV19 TGTGCCAGTTCCGGGACAGTCTTCTCCTACGAGCAGTACTTC CASSGTVFSYEQYF
16 - TRBJ1-2 TRBD1 TRBV5-6 TGTGCCAGCAGCTTTCCCCTGGGACAGGGCGGCTATGGCTACACCTTC CASSFPLGQGGYGYTF
14 - TRBJ2-4 TRBD2 TRBV7-2 TGTGCCAGCAGCTCCGGGGGGGGCGCCGGCATTCAGTACTTC CASSSGGGAGIQYF
15 few TRBJ1-5 - TRBV9 TGTGCCAGCAGCGTAGACGGTTATAGCAATCAGCCCCAGCATTTT CASSVDGYSNQPQHF
15 - TRBJ1-1 - TRBV18 TGTGCCAGCTCACCACCGGAGAGGATGAACACTGAAGCTTTCTTT CASSPPERMNTEAFF
14 few TRBJ2-3 - TRBV6-1 TGTGCCAGCAGGAGAGAACCGGGGTCAGATACGCAGTATTTT CASRREPGSDTQYF
15 - TRBJ1-5 TRBD1 TRBV2 TGTGCCAGCGGGGACAGGGGGGCTAGCAATCAGCCCCAGCATTTT CASGDRGASNQPQHF
16 once TRBJ1-1 TRBD1 TRBV9 TGTGCCAGCAGCCCTAGGGGGGACAGAGTGAACACTGAAGCTTTCTTT CASSPRGDRVNTEAFF
16 - TRBJ2-4 TRBD2 TRBV11-3 TGTGCCAGCAGCGTCGGGACTAGCGGGGGGCAAAACATTCAGTACTTC CASSVGTSGGQNIQYF
15 - TRBJ1-2 TRBD1 TRBV10-3 TGTGCCATCAGTGAAACGGACAGGGGGACCGTAGGCTACACCTTC CAISETDRGTVGYTF
16 - TRBJ1-1 TRBD1 TRBV7-9 TGTGCCAGCAGCTTAGAACCTTACAGGGGGAGCACTGAAGCTTTCTTT CASSLEPYRGSTEAFF
15 - TRBJ2-5 TRBD2 TRBV2 TGTGCCAGCAGATCGACTAGCGGGGGGGCTGAGACCCAGTACTTC CASRSTSGGAETQYF
16 - TRBJ2-3 TRBD2 TRBV5-1 TGCGCCAGCAGCTTTCCCCTAGCGGGGGGAGCAGATACGCAGTATTTT CASSFPLAGGADTQYF
15 - TRBJ1-2 - TRBV27 TGTGCCAGCAGTTTAGGGGGACTGACTAACTATGGCTACACCTTC CASSLGGLTNYGYTF
15 - TRBJ1-5 TRBD1 TRBV7-2 TGTGCCAGCAGCTTAGTCGGGACAGGAGATCAGCCCCAGCATTTT CASSLVGTGDQPQHF
14 - TRBJ1-6 - TRBV11-2 TGTGCCAGCAGCTCTGGACGGTATAATTCACCCCTCCACTTT CASSSGRYNSPLHF
13 - TRBJ1-6 - TRBV2 TGTGCCAGCAGTGAAGAAAAGGACGAACCCCTCCACTTT CASSEEKDEPLHF
14 - TRBJ2-7 - TRBV7-2 TGTGCCAGCAGCCCCCGACTAGAGGGAAACGAGCAGTACTTC CASSPRLEGNEQYF
15 - TRBJ2-7 TRBD1 TRBV6-5 TGTGCCAGCAGTCCCGGACAGGCTGGACCCTACGAGCAGTACTTC CASSPGQAGPYEQYF
15 - TRBJ2-7 - TRBV18 TGTGCCAGCTCGCCCCGAGACAGCCAAACCTACGAGCAGTACTTC CASSPRDSQTYEQYF
12 few TRBJ1-3 - TRBV7-9 TGTGCCAGCAGCCCCTCTGGAAACACCATATATTTT CASSPSGNTIYF
12 - TRBJ1-1 - TRBV4-3 TGCGCCAGCAGCCAAGGTGGGAGGGAAGCTTTCTTT CASSQGGREAFF
16 - TRBJ1-4 - TRBV7-9 TGTGCCAGCAGCTTAGGGGGCACTCTTCCTAATGAAAAACTGTTTTTT CASSLGGTLPNEKLFF
15 - TRBJ2-2 TRBD2 TRBV11-2 TGTGCCAGCAGCGCATTCGGGGGGGCCACCGGGGAGCTGTTTTTT CASSAFGGATGELFF
11 - TRBJ2-3 - TRBV28 TGTGCCACCTACAGAGGGTATACGCAGTATTTT CATYRGYTQYF
13 large TRBJ1-1 - TRBV7-9 TGTGCCAGCAGGGGGACGCTGAACACTGAAGCTTTCTTT CASRGTLNTEAFF
16 - TRBJ2-1 - TRBV5-4 TGTGCCAGCAGCCACCGGGACCTACGATCCTACAATGAGCAGTTCTTC CASSHRDLRSYNEQFF
13 few TRBJ2-7 - TRBV11-2 TGTGCCAGCAGCTTAGGGGCTAGCTGGGAGCAGTACTTC CASSLGASWEQYF
11 once TRBJ2-5 - TRBV6-5 TGTGCCAGCAGGGATGGACCCACTGAGTACTTC CASRDGPTEYF
14 - TRBJ1-1 - TRBV7-9 TGTGCCAGCAGCTTCAGTTATGCCAACACTGAAGCTTTCTTT CASSFSYANTEAFF
17 - TRBJ1-2 - TRBV7-9 TGTGCCAGCAGCTTAGCACCGCCAGTTAGTCTTAACTATGGCTACACCTTC CASSLAPPVSLNYGYTF
19 - TRBJ2-6 TRBD1 TRBV5-1 TGCGCCAGCAGCTTCACCGGGACAGGGACGCTCTCTGGGGCCAACGTCCTGACTTTC CASSFTGTGTLSGANVLTF